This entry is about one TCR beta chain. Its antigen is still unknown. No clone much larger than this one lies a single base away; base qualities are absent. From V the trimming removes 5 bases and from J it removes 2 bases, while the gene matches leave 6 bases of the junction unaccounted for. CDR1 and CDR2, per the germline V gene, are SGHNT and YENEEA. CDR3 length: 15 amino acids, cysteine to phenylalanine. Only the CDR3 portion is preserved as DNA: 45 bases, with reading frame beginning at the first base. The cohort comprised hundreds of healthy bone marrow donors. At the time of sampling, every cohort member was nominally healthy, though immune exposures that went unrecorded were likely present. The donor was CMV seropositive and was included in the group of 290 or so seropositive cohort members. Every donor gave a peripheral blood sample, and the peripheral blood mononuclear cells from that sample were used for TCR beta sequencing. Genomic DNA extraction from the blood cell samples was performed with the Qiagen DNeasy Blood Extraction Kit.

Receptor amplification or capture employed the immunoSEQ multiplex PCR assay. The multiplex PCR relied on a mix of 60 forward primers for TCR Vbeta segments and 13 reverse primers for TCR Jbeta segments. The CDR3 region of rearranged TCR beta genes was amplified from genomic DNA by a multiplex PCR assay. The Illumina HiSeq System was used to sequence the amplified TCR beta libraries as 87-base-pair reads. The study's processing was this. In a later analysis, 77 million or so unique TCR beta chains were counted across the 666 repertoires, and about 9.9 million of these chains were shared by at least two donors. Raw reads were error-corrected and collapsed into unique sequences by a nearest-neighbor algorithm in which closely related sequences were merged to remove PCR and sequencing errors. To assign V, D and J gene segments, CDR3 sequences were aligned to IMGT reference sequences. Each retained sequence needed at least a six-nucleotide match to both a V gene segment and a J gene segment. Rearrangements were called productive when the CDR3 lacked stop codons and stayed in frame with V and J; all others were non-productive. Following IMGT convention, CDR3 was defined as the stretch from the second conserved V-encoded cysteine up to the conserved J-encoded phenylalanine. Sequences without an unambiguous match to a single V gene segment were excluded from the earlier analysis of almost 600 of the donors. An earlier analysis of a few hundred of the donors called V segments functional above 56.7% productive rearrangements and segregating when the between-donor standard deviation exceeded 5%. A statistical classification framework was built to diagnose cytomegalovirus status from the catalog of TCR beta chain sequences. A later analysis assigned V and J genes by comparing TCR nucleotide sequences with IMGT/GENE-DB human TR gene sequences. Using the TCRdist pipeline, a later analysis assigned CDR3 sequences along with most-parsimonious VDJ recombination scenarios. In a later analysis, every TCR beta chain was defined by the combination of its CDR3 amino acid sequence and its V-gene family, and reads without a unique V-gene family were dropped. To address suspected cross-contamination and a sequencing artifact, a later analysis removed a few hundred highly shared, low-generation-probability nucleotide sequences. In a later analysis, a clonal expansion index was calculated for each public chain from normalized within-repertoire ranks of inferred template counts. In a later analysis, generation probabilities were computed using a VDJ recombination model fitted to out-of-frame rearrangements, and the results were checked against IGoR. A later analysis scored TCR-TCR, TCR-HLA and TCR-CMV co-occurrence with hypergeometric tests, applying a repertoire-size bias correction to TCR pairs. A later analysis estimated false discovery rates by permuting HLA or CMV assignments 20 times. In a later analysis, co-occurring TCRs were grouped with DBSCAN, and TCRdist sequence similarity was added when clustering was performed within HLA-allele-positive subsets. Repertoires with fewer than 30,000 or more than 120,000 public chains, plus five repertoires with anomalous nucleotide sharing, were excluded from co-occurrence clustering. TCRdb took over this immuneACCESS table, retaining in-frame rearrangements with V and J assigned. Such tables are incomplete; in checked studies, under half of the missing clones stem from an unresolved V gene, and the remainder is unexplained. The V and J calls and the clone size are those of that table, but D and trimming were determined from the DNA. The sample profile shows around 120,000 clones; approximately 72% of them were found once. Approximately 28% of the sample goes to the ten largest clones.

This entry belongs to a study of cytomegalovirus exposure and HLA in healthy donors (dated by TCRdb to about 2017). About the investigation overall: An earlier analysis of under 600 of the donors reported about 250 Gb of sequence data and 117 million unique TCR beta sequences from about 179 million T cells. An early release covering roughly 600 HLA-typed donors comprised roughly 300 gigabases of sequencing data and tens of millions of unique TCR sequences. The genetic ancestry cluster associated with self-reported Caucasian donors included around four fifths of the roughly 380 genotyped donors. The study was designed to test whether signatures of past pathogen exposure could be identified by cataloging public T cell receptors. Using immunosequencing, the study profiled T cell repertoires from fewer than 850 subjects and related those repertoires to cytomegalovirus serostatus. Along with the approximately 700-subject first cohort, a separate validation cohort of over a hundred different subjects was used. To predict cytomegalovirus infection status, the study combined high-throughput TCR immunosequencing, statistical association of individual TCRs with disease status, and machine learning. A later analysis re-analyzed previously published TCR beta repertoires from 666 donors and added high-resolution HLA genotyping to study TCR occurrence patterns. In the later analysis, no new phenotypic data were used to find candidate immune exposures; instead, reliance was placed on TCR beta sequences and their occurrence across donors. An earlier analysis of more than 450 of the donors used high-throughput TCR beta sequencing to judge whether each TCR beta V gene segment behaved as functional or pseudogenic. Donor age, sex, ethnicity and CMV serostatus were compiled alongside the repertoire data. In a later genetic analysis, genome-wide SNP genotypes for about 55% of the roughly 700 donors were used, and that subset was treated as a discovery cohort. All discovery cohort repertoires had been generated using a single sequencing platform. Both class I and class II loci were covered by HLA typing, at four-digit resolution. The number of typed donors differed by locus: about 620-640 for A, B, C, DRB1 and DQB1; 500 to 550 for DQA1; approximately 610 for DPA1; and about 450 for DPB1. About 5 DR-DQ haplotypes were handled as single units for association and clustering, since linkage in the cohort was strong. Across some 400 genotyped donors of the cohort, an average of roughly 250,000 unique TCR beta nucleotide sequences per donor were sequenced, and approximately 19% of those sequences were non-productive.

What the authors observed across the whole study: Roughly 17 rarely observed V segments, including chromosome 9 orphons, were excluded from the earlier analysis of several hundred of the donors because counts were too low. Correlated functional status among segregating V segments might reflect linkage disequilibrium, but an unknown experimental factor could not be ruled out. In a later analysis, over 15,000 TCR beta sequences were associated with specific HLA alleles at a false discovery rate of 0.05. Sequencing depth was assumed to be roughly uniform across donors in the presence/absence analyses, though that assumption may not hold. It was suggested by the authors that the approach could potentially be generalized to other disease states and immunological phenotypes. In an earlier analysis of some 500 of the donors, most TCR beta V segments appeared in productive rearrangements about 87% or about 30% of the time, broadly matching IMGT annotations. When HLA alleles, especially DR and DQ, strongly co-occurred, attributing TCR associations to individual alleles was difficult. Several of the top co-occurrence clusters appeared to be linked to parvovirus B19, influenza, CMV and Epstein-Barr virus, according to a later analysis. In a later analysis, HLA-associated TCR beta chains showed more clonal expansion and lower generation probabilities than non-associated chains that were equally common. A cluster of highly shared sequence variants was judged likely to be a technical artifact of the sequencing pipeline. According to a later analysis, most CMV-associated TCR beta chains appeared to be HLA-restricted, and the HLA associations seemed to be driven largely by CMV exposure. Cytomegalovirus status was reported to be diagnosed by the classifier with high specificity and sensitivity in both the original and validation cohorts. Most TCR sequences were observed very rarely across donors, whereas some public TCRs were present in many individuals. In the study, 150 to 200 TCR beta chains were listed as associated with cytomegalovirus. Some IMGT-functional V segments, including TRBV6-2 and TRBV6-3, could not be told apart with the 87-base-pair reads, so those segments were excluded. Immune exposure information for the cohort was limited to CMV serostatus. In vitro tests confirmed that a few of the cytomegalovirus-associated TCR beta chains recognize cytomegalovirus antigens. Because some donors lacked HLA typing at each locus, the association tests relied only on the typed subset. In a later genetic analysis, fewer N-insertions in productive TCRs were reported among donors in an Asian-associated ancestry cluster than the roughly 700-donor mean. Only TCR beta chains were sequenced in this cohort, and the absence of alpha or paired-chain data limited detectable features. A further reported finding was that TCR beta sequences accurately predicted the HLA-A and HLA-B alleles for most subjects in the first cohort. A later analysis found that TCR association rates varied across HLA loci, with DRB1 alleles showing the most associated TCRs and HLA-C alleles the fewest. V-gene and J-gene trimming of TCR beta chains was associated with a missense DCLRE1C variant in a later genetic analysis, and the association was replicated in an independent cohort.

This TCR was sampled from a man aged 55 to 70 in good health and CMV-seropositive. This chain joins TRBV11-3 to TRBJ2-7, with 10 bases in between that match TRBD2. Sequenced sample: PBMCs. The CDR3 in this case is CASSPASGSAYEQYF. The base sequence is TGTGCCAGCAGCCCTGCTAGCGGGAGTGCCTACGAGCAGTACTTC.